Following are 9 T cell receptor beta chains from one sample sequenced in a study of T cells after yellow fever vaccination. TCRdb passed the 5' RACE reads through MiXCR, listing each CDR3 protein once. Of over 150,000 distinct CDR3 sequences listed, approximately 6.2% are singletons. The material sequenced was CD4+ T cells sorted from PBMCs, taken on the day of the first yellow fever vaccination. The source of these receptors is a man aged 18 to 29 who received the YFV17D yellow fever vaccine.

This clonotype was counted many times. The rearrangement links TRBV7-2 to TRBJ2-3, with D uncertain. Deletions cut 2 bases from V and 1 base from J, with 10 bases between. This CDR3 contains 15 residues. Germline V gene sequence: CDR1 SGHTA, CDR2 FQGNSA. DNA for the CDR3: TGTGCCAGCAGCTTAAAAGGCCCTGGCACAGATACGCAGTATTTT. Protein product: CASSLKGPGTDTQYF.

A few counts support this clonotype. The V and J genes are TRBV11-2 and TRBJ2-5; unclear D gene. CDR1 and CDR2 (germline): SGHAT, FQNNGV. Trimming shortened V by 4 bases and J by 5 bases, and 8 bases separated the two germline ends. The CDR3 extends over 12 amino acids. CDR3 sequence: CASSYSGETQYF. CDR3 nucleotide sequence: TGTGCCAGCAGCTACTCCGGGGAGACCCAGTACTTC.

The chain combines TRBV7-6 with TRBJ2-5; D may match TRBD1 or TRBD2 (5 bases each). Germline lookup yields CDR1 SGHVS and CDR2 FNYEAQ. The V end lost 5 bases, the J end lost 2 bases, and 12 bases lay between the germline ends. The CDR3 loop spans 14 amino acids. This CDR3 is CASSRPGRQETQYF. The CDR3 region has the DNA TGTGCCAGCAGCCGACCGGGACGGCAAGAGACCCAGTACTTC.

This sequence joins TRBV21-1 and TRBJ2-3; the DNA was not compared with TRBD2, the D call given in the table. TRBV21-1 represents a pseudogene. The CDR3 length is 19 residues. DNA of the CDR3: TGTGCCAGCAGCAAAGAAAGACTAGCGGGGGGGAATAGCAGAGATACGCAGTATTTT. Translation gives CASSKERLAGGNSRDTQYF.

The genes are TRBV7-9 and TRBJ1-4, with no clear D. Trimming removed 3 bases from V and 2 bases from J, with 7 bases in between. CDR3 length: 14 residues. In germline, CDR1 is SEHNR, CDR2 FQNEAQ (reference sequence). CDR3 bases: TGTGCCAGCAGCTTGGTGGTCACTAATGAAAAACTGTTTTTT. Its protein is CASSLVVTNEKLFF.

This clonotype was counted only a few times. The chain uses TRBV7-2 and TRBJ1-1; no firm D call. The CDR3 runs 13 residues. Germline V gene lookup returns CDR1 SGHTA and CDR2 FQGNSA. Trimming removed 5 bases at V and 5 bases at J, with 12 bases between. The CDR3 reads CASSQQSGTEAFF. The CDR3 DNA sequence: TGTGCCAGCAGCCAACAGTCGGGAACTGAAGCTTTCTTT. Filled out from reference TRBV7-2 and TRBJ1-1, the complete variable domain reads GAGVSQSPSNKVTEKGKDVELRCDPISGHTALYWYRQSLGQGLEFLIYFQGNSAPDKSGLPSDRFSAERTGGSVSTLTIQRTQQEDSAVYLCASSQQSGTEAFFGQGTRLTVV.

The chain carries TRBV20-1 and TRBJ2-1; D remains unclear. Germline CDR1 is DFQATT and CDR2 is SNEGSKA (reference sequence). The CDR3 has 14 residues. Trimming took 2 bases from V and 3 from J, leaving 11 bases between them. CDR3 protein: CSARRTANYNEQFF. The CDR3 DNA reads TGCAGTGCTAGACGAACAGCCAACTACAATGAGCAGTTCTTC.

This clonotype was seen repeatedly, ten times or more. The chain is built from TRBV2 and TRBJ2-3, with TRBD1 identical over 8 bases. Germline V gene lookup returns CDR1 SNHLY and CDR2 FYNNEI. CDR3 length equals 13 residues. The junction had 9 bases not matched to a gene; V was cut back by 10 bases and J by 6 bases. The CDR3 is CAISTGEADTQYF. CDR3 coding DNA: TGTGCCATCTCGACAGGGGAGGCCGATACGCAGTATTTT. Variable domain in full (rest from reference TRBV2 and TRBJ2-3): EPEVTQTPSHQVTQMGQEVILRCVPISNHLYFYWYRQILGQKVEFLVSFYNNEISEKSEIFDDQFSVERPDGSNFTLKIRSTKLEDSAMYFCAISTGEADTQYFGPGTRLTVL.

This clonotype showed up many times. This chain uses TRBV18 with TRBJ1-6, with D possibly TRBD1 on 5 matching bases. V was shortened by 4 bases and J by 7 bases, with 11 bases between the two germline ends. The CDR3 loop spans 14 amino acids. CDR1 and CDR2 (germline): KGHSH, LQKENI. CDR3 DNA: TGTGCCAGCTCACTGGGGGAACCAAATTCACCCCTCCACTTT. Translating it yields CASSLGEPNSPLHF.